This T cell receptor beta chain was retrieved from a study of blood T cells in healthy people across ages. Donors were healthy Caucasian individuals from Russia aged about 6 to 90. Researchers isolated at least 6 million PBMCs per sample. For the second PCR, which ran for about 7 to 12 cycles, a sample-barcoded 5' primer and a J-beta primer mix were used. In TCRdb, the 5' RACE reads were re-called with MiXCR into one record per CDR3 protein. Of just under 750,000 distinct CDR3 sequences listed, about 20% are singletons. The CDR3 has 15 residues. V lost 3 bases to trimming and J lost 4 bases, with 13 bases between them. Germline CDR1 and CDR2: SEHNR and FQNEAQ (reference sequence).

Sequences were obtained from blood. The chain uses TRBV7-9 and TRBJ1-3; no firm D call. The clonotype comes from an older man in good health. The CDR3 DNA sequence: TGTGCCAGCAGCTTCGTTGCGGTCCCCGGAAACACCATATATTTT. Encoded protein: CASSFVAVPGNTIYF. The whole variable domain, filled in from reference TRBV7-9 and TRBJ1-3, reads DTGVSQNPRHKITKRGQNVTFRCDPISEHNRLYWYRQTLGQGPEFLTYFQNEAQLEKSRLLSDRFSAERPKGSFSTLEIQRTEQGDSAMYLCASSFVAVPGNTIYFGEGSWLTVV.